The source of this T cell receptor (beta chain) is a study of blood T cell repertoires in COVID-19. Study background: Acute and convalescent COVID-19 samples came from the United States, Italy and Spain. Sources were T cells, B-cell-depleted T cells, or PBMCs; the material itself was cDNA or gDNA.

Worth noting for this clone: Mismatch with germline at one junction end may stem from a read error.

Assay: immunoSEQ multiplex PCR; the TCRdb copy retains only in-frame clones and omits some. Among about 250,000 clones, about nine tenths were seen once, and the ten largest hold 6% to 7%. Participants' own reports of clinical history determined their cohort assignment. CDR1 and CDR2 from the germline V gene are SGHTS and YDEGEE. This CDR3 region has 17 residues. The sequencing sample was made of PBMCs or T cells enriched from blood (not recorded which). The rearrangement joins TRBV5-8 to TRBJ2-7; the match to TRBD1 covers 8 bases. The source of this sequence is a woman younger than 45 with acute COVID-19. The DNA for the CDR3 is TGTGCCAGCAGCCTCGGCTCGGGGACAGGTATTTCCTATGAGCAGTACTTC. The encoded protein is CASSLGSGTGISYEQYF.